Listed below are T cell receptor beta chains from one sample, sequenced in a study of OX40 agonist ivuxolimab in advanced cancers. Measured with immunoSEQ multiplex PCR; TCRdb has only the in-frame clones, and not every one. The sample carries about 70,000 clones, about 78% recorded once. The source material was CD4+ or CD8+ T cells sorted from blood, sampled in a trial of the OX40 agonist ivuxolimab. These receptors were taken from an adult with an advanced solid tumor such as melanoma, head and neck, liver or kidney cancer. CDR3s include the opening cysteine and the closing phenylalanine or tryptophan. D genes are given only for firm matches. Where a row states a size, it is once, few, many or the class of an expanded clone; other rows omit it.

cdr3_nt cdr3_aa d_call clone_size j_call v_call
TGTGCCAGCAGCTTAGGATTACAGGGAGAAACTGAAAAACTGTTTTTT CASSLGLQGETEKLFF - - TRBJ1-4 TRBV7-9
TGTGCCAGCAGCCTACTTGAGGAGACCCAGTACTTC CASSLLEETQYF - - TRBJ2-5 TRBV6-1
TGTGCCAGCCACAGGTACCAGGGCGGGGGGCTCGACACTGAAGCTTTCTTT CASHRYQGGGLDTEAFF - - TRBJ1-1 TRBV19
TGTGCCAGCGGAGGCAGGGGGCGCCCCGGGGAGCTGTTTTTT CASGGRGRPGELFF TRBD1 - TRBJ2-2 TRBV27
TGTGCCAGCAGTCACGTCAGCGGGGCCGGGGAGCTGTTTTTT CASSHVSGAGELFF TRBD2 - TRBJ2-2 TRBV4-2
TGTGCCAGCAGCTTAGACAGGACTTACGAGCAGTACTTC CASSLDRTYEQYF - once TRBJ2-7 TRBV7-2
TGTGCCAGTAGTATAGAGGGGACAGGACAATATGGCTACACCTTC CASSIEGTGQYGYTF TRBD1 - TRBJ1-2 TRBV19
TGTGCCAGCAGCTTGGAGGGACGAGAGACCCAGTACTTC CASSLEGRETQYF - - TRBJ2-5 TRBV7-3
TGTGCCAGCAGCGGTGGGACAGACGAAATGAACACTGAAGCTTTCTTT CASSGGTDEMNTEAFF TRBD1 - TRBJ1-1 TRBV7-3
TGTGCCAGCAGGAGGAGCGGGGGGGCTAATACGCAGTATTTT CASRRSGGANTQYF TRBD2 few TRBJ2-3 TRBV6-5
TGCAGCATGCGCAGGGGGAGGCCGAACACCGGGGAGCTGTTTTTT CSMRRGRPNTGELFF - - TRBJ2-2 TRBV29-1
TGTGCCAGCAGCCCCCGGGTCACTCGGGAAAAACTGTTTTTT CASSPRVTREKLFF - - TRBJ1-4 TRBV9
TGTGCCAGTAGTACTATTCAGGGGAACACTGAAGCTTTCTTT CASSTIQGNTEAFF - - TRBJ1-1 TRBV19
TGTGCCAGCAGCACCAGGACAGGGGCAACTAATGAAAAACTGTTTTTT CASSTRTGATNEKLFF TRBD1 few TRBJ1-4 TRBV9
TGTGCCGGCAGCTTAGGGGTGACTAGCGGGCAAGAGACCCAGTACTTC CAGSLGVTSGQETQYF TRBD2 - TRBJ2-5 TRBV11-3
TGTGCCAGCAGGGTGCAGGGGGCGCCTGGGGCCAACGTCCTGACTTTC CASRVQGAPGANVLTF TRBD1 - TRBJ2-6 TRBV27
TGTGCCTGGAGCAGACAGGCAGCTAACTATGGCTACACCTTC CAWSRQAANYGYTF - - TRBJ1-2 TRBV30
TGTGCCAGCAGCTTAGCGTTGGGCAGGGGTCGGGACACTGAAGCTTTCTTT CASSLALGRGRDTEAFF - - TRBJ1-1 TRBV7-2
TGCAGCGTGAACAGGGGCGGCACCGGGGAGCTGTTTTTT CSVNRGGTGELFF TRBD1 - TRBJ2-2 TRBV29-1
TGTGCCAGCAGTCTTCCGACTAGCGTCAACTACGAGCAGTACTTC CASSLPTSVNYEQYF TRBD2 - TRBJ2-7 TRBV28
TGCGCCAGCAGCATGGACAGTACCCAAGAGACCCAGTACTTC CASSMDSTQETQYF - - TRBJ2-5 TRBV10-1
TGCGCCAGCAGCCAAGGTACGGGACAGAACACTGAAGCTTTCTTT CASSQGTGQNTEAFF - once TRBJ1-1 TRBV4-3
TGCAGCGTTGATACTAGCGGGAGAGGAGAGCAGTACTTC CSVDTSGRGEQYF TRBD2 - TRBJ2-7 TRBV29-1
TGCGCCAGCAGCCAAGATCGAGGGGGGCGGACCTATAATTCACCCCTCCACTTT CASSQDRGGRTYNSPLHF - - TRBJ1-6 TRBV4-1
TGTGCCTTCCAGGGGGAGAAGACCTATAATTCACCCCTCCACTTT CAFQGEKTYNSPLHF TRBD1 - TRBJ1-6 TRBV30
TGTGCCAGCAGCTTGGTTCAGGGGGCGGGCTACAATGAGCAGTTCTTC CASSLVQGAGYNEQFF TRBD1 once TRBJ2-1 TRBV7-3
TGTGCCAGCAGCCTTAGCGGGGCTAAGTACAATGAGCAGTTCTTC CASSLSGAKYNEQFF TRBD2 - TRBJ2-1 TRBV6-5
TGCGCCAGCAGGGGCGGGACATCCAACAATGAGCAGTTCTTC CASRGGTSNNEQFF - - TRBJ2-1 TRBV10-2
TGTGCCAGCAGCCGAAACGGGGGGCGGAATCAGCCCCAGCATTTT CASSRNGGRNQPQHF - - TRBJ1-5 TRBV7-2
TGTGCCAGCGGCTTGGATGACACGAACTATGGCTACACCTTC CASGLDDTNYGYTF - - TRBJ1-2 TRBV7-8
TGTGCTAGTGGTTTGGGGACAAGTAATGAAAAACTGTTTTTT CASGLGTSNEKLFF - - TRBJ1-4 TRBV12-5
TGTGCCAGCAGCCCCGCGGGGGGAGGCCGGTACGAGCAGTACTTC CASSPAGGGRYEQYF TRBD2 - TRBJ2-7 TRBV6-5
TGCGCCAGCAGCCCCGGACAGGGGATATCTAATGAAAAACTGTTTTTT CASSPGQGISNEKLFF TRBD1 - TRBJ1-4 TRBV5-1
TGTGCCAGCTCACTCAGTGGCCCGGGCTCTGGAAACACCATATATTTT CASSLSGPGSGNTIYF - - TRBJ1-3 TRBV18
TGTGCCAGCAGCTCGACTGGGAACGCGCAGTACTTC CASSSTGNAQYF - - TRBJ2-7 TRBV7-2
TGCGCCAGCAGCTCAAGGGACAGGGACTATGGCTACACCTTC CASSSRDRDYGYTF TRBD1 - TRBJ1-2 TRBV5-1
TGTGCCAGCAGCTTGGGTGGACGGCCCTATGGCTACACCTTC CASSLGGRPYGYTF - - TRBJ1-2 TRBV5-6
TGCGCCAGCAGCTTGGACACAGTGACTAATGATGGAAAACTGTTTTTT CASSLDTVTNDGKLFF - - TRBJ1-4 TRBV5-1
TGCGCCAGCAGCTCGGGAGAGGAGTACAATGAGCAGTTCTTC CASSSGEEYNEQFF - - TRBJ2-1 TRBV5-1
TGTGCCAGCAGGGCTAGCGGGGGGAATGAGCAGTTCTTC CASRASGGNEQFF TRBD2 - TRBJ2-1 TRBV6-4
TGTGCCAGCAGCACATTCTACGAGCAGTACTTC CASSTFYEQYF - - TRBJ2-7 TRBV11-2
TGTGCCAGCAGCTCCAAACCTCGACAGCCTCCTCTCTTT CASSSKPRQPPLF - - TRBJ1-1 TRBV11-3